Following are 3 T cell receptor beta chains from one sample sequenced in a study of blood T cell repertoires in COVID-19. Libraries were prepared by immunoSEQ multiplex PCR; TCRdb keeps only in-frame clonotypes and omits some of them. The repertoire holds 150,000 or so clones, around 82% seen once, with 15% in the top ten. The sample comprised peripheral blood. Receptors originate from a human donor with acute or convalescent COVID-19. The donor label of this sample is uncertain.

This sequence joins TRBV7-2 and TRBJ1-2; D is perhaps TRBD1 (6 bases). The CDR3 runs 13 residues. V dropped 5 bases and J dropped 4 bases, with 11 bases sitting between them. Germline CDR1 reads SGHTA; CDR2 reads FQGNSA. This CDR3 reads CASSEGQPYGYTF. CDR3 sequence (DNA): TGTGCCAGCAGCGAGGGACAACCCTATGGCTACACCTTC.

This chain links TRBV2 with TRBJ2-1; possible D gene TRBD1, 6 bases. In germline, CDR1 is SNHLY, CDR2 FYNNEI. CDR3 length equals 15 residues. Trimming took off 6 bases at V and 4 bases at J, with 16 bases between the two ends. The CDR3 DNA follows: TGTGCCAGCAGATTTGACAGGACGCAATACAATGAGCAGTTCTTC. Its translation: CASRFDRTQYNEQFF.

The V call is TRBV4-1, the J call TRBJ1-4, with D possibly matching TRBD1 (5 bases). CDR1 is MGHRA and CDR2 is YSYEKL in the germline V gene. V lost 3 bases to trimming and J lost 0 bases, with 20 bases between them. The CDR3 is 19 residues long. DNA of the CDR3: TGCGCCAGCAGCCAGGGAAGGACATCGGTATTAGCAACTAATGAAAAACTGTTTTTT. Translation: CASSQGRTSVLATNEKLFF.